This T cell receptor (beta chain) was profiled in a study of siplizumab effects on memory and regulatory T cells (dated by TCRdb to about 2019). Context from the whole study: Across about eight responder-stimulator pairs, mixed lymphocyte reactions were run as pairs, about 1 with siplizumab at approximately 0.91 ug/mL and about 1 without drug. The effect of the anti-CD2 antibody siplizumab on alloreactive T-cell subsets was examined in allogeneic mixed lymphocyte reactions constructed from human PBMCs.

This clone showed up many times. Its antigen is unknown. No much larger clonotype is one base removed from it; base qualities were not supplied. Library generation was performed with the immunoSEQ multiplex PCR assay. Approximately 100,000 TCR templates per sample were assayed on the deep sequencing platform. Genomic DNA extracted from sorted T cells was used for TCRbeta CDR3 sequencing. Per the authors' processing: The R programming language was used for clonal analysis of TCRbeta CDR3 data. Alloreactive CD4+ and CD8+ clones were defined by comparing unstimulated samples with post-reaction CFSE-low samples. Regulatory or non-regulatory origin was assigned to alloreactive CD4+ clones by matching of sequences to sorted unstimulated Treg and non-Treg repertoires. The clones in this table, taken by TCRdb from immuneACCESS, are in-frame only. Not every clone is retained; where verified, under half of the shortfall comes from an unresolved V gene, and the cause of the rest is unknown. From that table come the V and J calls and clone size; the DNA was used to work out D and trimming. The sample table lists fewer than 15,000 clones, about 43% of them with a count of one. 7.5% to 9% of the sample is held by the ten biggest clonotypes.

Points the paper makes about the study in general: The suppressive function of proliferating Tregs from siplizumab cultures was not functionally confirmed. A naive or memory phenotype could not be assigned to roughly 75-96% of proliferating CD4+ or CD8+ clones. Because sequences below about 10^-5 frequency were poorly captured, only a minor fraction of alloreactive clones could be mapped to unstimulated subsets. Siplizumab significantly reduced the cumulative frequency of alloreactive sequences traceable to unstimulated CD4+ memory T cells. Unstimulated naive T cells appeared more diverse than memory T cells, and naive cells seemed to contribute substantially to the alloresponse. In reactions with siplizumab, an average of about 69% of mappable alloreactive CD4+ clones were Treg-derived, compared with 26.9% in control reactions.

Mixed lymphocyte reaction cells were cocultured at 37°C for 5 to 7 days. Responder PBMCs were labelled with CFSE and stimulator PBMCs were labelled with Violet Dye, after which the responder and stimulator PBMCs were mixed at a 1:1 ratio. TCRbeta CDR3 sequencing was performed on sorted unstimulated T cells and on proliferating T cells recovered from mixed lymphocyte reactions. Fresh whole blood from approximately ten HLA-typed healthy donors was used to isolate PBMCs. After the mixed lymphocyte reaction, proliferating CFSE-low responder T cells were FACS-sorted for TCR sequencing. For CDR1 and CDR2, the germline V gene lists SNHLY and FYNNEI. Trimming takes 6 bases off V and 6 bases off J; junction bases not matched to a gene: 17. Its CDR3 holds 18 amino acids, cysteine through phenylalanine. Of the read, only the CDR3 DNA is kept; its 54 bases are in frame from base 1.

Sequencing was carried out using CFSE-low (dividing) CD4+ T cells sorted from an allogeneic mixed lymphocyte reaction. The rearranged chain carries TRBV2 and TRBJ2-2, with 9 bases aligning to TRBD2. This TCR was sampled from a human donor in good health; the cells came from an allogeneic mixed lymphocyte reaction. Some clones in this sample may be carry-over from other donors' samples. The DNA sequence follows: TGTGCCAGCAGGACCCAGCGCGGAGCGGGAGGTCGGCCCGGGGAGCTGTTTTTT. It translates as CASRTQRGAGGRPGELFF. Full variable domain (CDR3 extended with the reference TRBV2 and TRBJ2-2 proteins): EPEVTQTPSHQVTQMGQEVILRCVPISNHLYFYWYRQILGQKVEFLVSFYNNEISEKSEIFDDQFSVERPDGSNFTLKIRSTKLEDSAMYFCASRTQRGAGGRPGELFFGEGSRLTVL.